Here is one T cell receptor beta chain with its context. This clonotype was counted at least ten times. Its recognized antigen is unknown. Qualities for individual bases were not recorded, and no much larger clone is one base off. The treatment or condition label corresponds to: allogeneic hematopoietic cell transplantation with graft depleted of TCRalphabeta T cells and CD19 B cells. TCRalphabeta/CD19-depleted allogeneic hematopoietic cell grafts were given to the transplant recipients, all of whom were children. V drops 3 bases and J drops 6 bases, leaving 14 bases in between. From the cysteine through the phenylalanine, the CDR3 covers 13 amino acids. Here the CDR3 DNA is all that survives: 39 bases in frame from base 1. Per the germline V gene (reference sequence), DFQATT is the CDR1 and SNEGSKA is the CDR2. The sample is drawn from a study of T-cell reconstitution after alpha-beta-depleted transplantation in children (dated by TCRdb to between 2015 and 2016). Turning to the overall study: T-cell immune reconstitution after TCRalphabeta/CD19-depleted allogeneic hematopoietic cell transplantation in children was quantitatively tracked in the study by means of TCR repertoire profiling.

Library prep was done by PCR. Sequencing instrument: Illumina HiSeq 2500. Molecular barcoding was employed in the preparation of TCR libraries, with unique molecular identifiers being used to normalize TCRbeta repertoire quantification. TCRdb reworked the public reads: Q25 trimming with fastp, MiXCR clone assembly, productive beta chains retained. Identical CDR3 protein sequences are pooled into one entry, listed with their most common genes and DNA. The table for this sample lists about 150,000 distinct CDR3 sequences; 11% of them were counted only once. The ten largest clones add up to roughly an eighth of the sample. The research as a whole found: The apparently early alphabetaT-cell count recovery about two months after transplant was reportedly dependent on only several hundred rapidly expanded clones derived from non-depleted graft cells. In some patients, high TCRbeta diversity at day 60 was attributed to recipient T cells and intrathymic progenitors that had survived conditioning. Over the following months the frequencies of hyperexpanded clones went down, and after one year T-cell counts and TCRbeta diversity were mostly credited to newly produced T cells.

The clonotype was recovered from a boy aged 2 to 9 with acute myeloid leukemia, due to receive a stem cell transplant. Recombination joined TRBV20-1 with TRBJ1-1, with an unclear D gene assignment. Sequencing was performed on PBMCs, taken before TCRalphabeta/CD19-depleted stem cell transplant. Here the CDR3 is given as CSARVVGSAEAFF. Read as DNA, the sequence is TGCAGTGCTAGGGTTGTGGGGTCGGCTGAAGCTTTCTTT.